These T cell receptor beta chains were read from a single sample in a study of T cell repertoires in cytomegalovirus infection. One entry per CDR3 protein results from TCRdb running MiXCR on the reads. The table has approximately 250,000 distinct CDR3 sequences, 9% to 15% seen once; the top ten hold roughly 1.7%. Source material: PBMCs. The receptors stem from a human donor in good health (CMV status not recorded). Some clones in this sample may be carry-over from other donors' samples. CDR3s include the opening cysteine and the closing phenylalanine or tryptophan. Fields, in order: D gene, J gene, V gene, clone size, CDR3 protein, CDR3 DNA. D genes are given only for firm matches. Rows may omit the clone size; those that give it use once, few, many or a size class.

>TRBD1|TRBJ2-7|TRBV28|few
CASSSIPGTGYHEQYF
TGTGCCAGCAGTTCCATTCCCGGGACAGGGTACCACGAGCAGTACTTC
>.|TRBJ2-2|TRBV28|.
CVSIGQLNSGGELFF
TGTGTCAGCATCGGACAGTTAAACTCGGGCGGGGAGCTGTTTTTT
>.|TRBJ2-3|TRBV7-2|many
CASSPSPNSGTDTQYF
TGTGCCAGCAGCCCCAGCCCTAATTCGGGCACAGATACGCAGTATTTT
>TRBD2|TRBJ2-1|TRBV5-1|many
CASSSRASGNNEQFF
TGCGCCAGCAGCTCCCGGGCTAGCGGTAACAATGAGCAGTTCTTC
>TRBD2|TRBJ2-7|TRBV20-1|once
CSAHLGGSNEQYF
TGCAGTGCTCACCTGGGGGGGAGTAACGAGCAGTACTTC
>.|TRBJ1-2|TRBV6-2/TRBV6-3|many
CASLSLGTDGNYGYTF
TGTGCCAGCTTATCATTGGGGACCGACGGGAACTATGGCTACACCTTC
>.|TRBJ1-2|TRBV7-2|many
CASSLARAFGYGYTF
TGTGCCAGCAGCTTAGCACGGGCTTTCGGCTATGGCTACACCTTC
>TRBD1|TRBJ1-5|TRBV12-3/TRBV12-4|many
CASRKEGARGNQPQHF
TGTGCCAGCAGAAAGGAGGGGGCGCGGGGCAATCAGCCCCAGCATTTT
>.|TRBJ1-5|TRBV5-6|many
CASSFRSGNQPQHF
TGTGCCAGCAGCTTCAGGAGTGGCAATCAGCCCCAGCATTTT
>.|TRBJ1-2|TRBV18|.
CASSQGRGASGYTF
TGTGCCAGCTCACAAGGAAGGGGGGCGAGTGGCTACACCTTC
>.|TRBJ2-1|TRBV6-1|many
CASDRAGDPYNEQFF
TGTGCCAGCGATAGGGCGGGTGACCCCTACAATGAGCAGTTCTTC